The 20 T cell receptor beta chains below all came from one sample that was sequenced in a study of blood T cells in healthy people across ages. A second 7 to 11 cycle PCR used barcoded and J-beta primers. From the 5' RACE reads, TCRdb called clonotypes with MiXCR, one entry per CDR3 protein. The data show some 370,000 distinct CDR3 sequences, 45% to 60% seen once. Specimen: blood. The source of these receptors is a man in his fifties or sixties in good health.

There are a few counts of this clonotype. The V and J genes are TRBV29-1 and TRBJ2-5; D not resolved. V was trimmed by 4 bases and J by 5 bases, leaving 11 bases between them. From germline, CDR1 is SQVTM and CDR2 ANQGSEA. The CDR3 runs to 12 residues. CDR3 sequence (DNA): TGCAGCGTTGTTAAGGGCTTCGAGACCCAGTACTTC. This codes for CSVVKGFETQYF.

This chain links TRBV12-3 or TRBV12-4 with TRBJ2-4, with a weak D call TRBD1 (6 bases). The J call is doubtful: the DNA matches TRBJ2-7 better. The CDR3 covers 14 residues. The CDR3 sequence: CASSSNWGPPEQYF. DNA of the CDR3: TGTGCCAGCAGTTCAAATTGGGGGCCTCCCGAGCAGTACTTC.

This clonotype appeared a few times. The CDR3 protein is CASSAGGSIGNIQYF. In DNA, the CDR3 is TGTGCCAGCAGTGCCGGGGGAAGTATAGGAAACATTCAGTACTTC. The rearrangement links TRBV28 to TRBJ2-4; a possible D gene is TRBD2 (6 bases). Deletions cut 5 bases from V and 6 bases from J, with 17 bases between. This CDR3 has 15 residues. The germline CDR1 and CDR2 sequences are MDHEN and SYDVKM.

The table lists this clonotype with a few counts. The CDR3 loop is CASSFNAGRAETQYF. The CDR3 nucleotides are TGTGCCAGCAGCTTTAATGCCGGCAGGGCTGAGACCCAGTACTTC. The gene calls are TRBV7-2 and TRBJ2-5; weak D call: TRBD1 (5 bases). Trimming removed 3 bases from V and 5 bases from J, with 16 bases in between. Germline values: CDR1 SGHTA, CDR2 FQGNSA. This CDR3 is built from 15 residues.

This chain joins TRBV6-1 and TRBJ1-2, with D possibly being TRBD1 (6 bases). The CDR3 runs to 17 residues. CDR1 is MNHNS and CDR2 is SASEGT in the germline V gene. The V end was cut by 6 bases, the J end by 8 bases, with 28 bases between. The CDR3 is CASSHLGGEQARWGYTF. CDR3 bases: TGTGCCAGCAGCCACTTGGGGGGCGAACAGGCCCGGTGGGGCTACACCTTC.

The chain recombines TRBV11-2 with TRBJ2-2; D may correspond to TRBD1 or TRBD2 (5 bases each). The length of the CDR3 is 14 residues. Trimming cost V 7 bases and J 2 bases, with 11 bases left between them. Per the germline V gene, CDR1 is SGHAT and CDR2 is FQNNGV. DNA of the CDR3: TGTGCCAGCACTTGGGACGCCAACACCGGGGAGCTGTTTTTT. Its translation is CASTWDANTGELFF.

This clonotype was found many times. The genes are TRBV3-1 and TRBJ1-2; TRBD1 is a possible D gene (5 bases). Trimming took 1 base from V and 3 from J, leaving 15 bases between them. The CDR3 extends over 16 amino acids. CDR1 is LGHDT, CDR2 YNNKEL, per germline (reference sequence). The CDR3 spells CASSQAKGLGDYGYTF. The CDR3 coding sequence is TGTGCCAGCAGCCAAGCCAAGGGGTTAGGGGACTATGGCTACACCTTC.

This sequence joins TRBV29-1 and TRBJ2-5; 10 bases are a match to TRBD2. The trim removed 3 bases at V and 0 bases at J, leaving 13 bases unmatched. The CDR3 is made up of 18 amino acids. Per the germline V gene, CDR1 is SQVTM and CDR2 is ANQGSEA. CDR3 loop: CSVDKREGPLKYQETQYF. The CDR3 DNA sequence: TGCAGCGTTGATAAGCGGGAGGGCCCTCTCAAGTACCAAGAGACCCAGTACTTC.

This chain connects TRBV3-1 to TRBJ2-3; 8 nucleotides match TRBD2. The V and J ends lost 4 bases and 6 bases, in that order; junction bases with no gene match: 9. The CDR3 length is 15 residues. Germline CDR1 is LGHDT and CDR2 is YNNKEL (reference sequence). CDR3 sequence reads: CASSPLAASSDTQYF. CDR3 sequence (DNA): TGTGCCAGCAGCCCACTAGCGGCTAGCAGTGATACGCAGTATTTT.

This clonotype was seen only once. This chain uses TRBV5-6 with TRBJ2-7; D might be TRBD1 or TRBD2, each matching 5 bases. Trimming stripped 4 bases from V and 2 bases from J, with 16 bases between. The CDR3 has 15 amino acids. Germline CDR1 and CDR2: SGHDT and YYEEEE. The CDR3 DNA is TGTGCCAGCAGCCTCCCCGGGACGGAACCCTACGAGCAGTACTTC. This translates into CASSLPGTEPYEQYF. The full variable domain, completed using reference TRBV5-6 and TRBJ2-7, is DAGVTQSPTHLIKTRGQQVTLRCSPKSGHDTVSWYQQALGQGPQFIFQYYEEEERQRGNFPDRFSGHQFPNYSSELNVNALLLGDSALYLCASSLPGTEPYEQYFGPGTRLTVT.

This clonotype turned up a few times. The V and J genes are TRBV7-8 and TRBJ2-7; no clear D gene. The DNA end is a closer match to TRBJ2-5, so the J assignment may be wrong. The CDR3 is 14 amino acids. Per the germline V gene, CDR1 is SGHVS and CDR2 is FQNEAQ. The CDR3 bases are TGTGCCAGCAGCTCCCACACGCTCCAAGAGACCCAGTACTTC. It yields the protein CASSSHTLQETQYF.

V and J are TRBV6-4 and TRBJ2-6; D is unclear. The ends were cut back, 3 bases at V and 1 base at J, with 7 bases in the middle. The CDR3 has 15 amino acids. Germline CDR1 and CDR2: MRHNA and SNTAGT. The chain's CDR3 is CASSESRSGANVLTF. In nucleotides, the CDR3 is TGTGCCAGCAGTGAGTCGCGATCTGGGGCCAACGTCCTGACTTTC.

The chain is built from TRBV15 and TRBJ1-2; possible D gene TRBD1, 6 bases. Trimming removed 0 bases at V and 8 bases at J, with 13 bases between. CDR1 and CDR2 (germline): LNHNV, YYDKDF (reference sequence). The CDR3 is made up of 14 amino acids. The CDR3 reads CATSRDLQGNGYTF. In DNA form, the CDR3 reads TGTGCCACCAGCAGAGACCTACAGGGAAACGGCTACACCTTC.

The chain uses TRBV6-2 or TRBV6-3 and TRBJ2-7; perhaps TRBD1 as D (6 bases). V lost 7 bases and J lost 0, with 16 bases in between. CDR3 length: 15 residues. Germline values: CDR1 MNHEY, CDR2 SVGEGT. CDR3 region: CASTALDRSSYEQYF. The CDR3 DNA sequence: TGTGCCAGCACCGCTTTAGACAGGAGCTCCTACGAGCAGTACTTC.

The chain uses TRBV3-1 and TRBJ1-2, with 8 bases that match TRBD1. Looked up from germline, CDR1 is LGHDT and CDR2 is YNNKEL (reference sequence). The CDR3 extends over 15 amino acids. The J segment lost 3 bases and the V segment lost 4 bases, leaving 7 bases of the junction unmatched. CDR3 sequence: CASSRGGQDYYGYTF. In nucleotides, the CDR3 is TGTGCCAGCAGCCGCGGGGGACAGGACTACTATGGCTACACCTTC. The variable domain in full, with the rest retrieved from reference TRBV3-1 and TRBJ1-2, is DTAVSQTPKYLVTQMGNDKSIKCEQNLGHDTMYWYKQDSKKFLKIMFSYNNKELIINETVPNRFSPKSPDKAHLNLHINSLELGDSAVYFCASSRGGQDYYGYTFGSGTRLTVV.

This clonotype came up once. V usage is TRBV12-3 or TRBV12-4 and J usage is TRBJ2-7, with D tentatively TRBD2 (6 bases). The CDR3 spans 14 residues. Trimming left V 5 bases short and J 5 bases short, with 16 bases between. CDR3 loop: CASSPRGGFDEQYF. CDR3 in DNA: TGTGCCAGCAGTCCGCGCGGAGGGTTCGACGAGCAGTACTTC.

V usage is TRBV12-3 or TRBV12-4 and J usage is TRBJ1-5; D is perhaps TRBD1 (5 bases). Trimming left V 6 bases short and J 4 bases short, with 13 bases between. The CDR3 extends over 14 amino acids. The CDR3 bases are TGTGCCAGCAGACTCGGGACGGGGAATCAGCCCCAGCATTTT. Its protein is CASRLGTGNQPQHF.

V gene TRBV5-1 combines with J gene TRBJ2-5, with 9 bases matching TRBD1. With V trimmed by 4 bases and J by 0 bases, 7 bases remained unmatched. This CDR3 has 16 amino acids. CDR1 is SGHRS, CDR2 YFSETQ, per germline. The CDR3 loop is CASSPGQGWHQETQYF. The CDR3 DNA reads TGCGCCAGCAGCCCTGGACAGGGGTGGCACCAAGAGACCCAGTACTTC.

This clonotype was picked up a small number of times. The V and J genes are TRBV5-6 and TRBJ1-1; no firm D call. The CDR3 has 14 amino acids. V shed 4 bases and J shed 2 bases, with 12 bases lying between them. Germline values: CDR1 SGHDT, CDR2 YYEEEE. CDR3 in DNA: TGTGCCAGCAGCAGGACGGACGAAAACACTGAAGCTTTCTTT. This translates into CASSRTDENTEAFF.

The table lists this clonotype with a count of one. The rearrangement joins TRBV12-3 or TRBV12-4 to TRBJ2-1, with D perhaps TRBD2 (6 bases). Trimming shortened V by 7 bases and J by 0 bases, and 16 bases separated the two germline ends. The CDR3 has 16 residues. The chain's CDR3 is CASTHWGVNSYNEQFF. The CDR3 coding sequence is TGTGCCAGCACCCACTGGGGGGTGAACTCCTACAATGAGCAGTTCTTC.